The clone carrying this T cell receptor (beta chain) was picked up a small number of times. Antigen specificity is unknown. This entry belongs to a study of T cell repertoires in cytomegalovirus infection. Study-wide background: Selection of CMV epitopes for the study included recently identified HLA-C-restricted and well-studied HLA-B-restricted ones. Evidence of both CMV infection and a matching HLA type came from public TCR beta signatures.

The CDR3 contains 15 residues. Per the germline V gene, CDR1 is SGHAT and CDR2 is FQDESV (reference sequence). V was clipped by 5 bases and J by 5 bases; unmatched bases: 6. Each CDR3 protein is one row after TCRdb ran MiXCR on the reads. The sample includes around 360,000 distinct CDR3 sequences, about 35% of them seen just once. The chain uses TRBV11-1 and TRBJ2-5, with 12 nucleotides matching TRBD1. This clonotype originated in a human donor in good health (CMV status not recorded). Some clones in this sample may be carry-over from other donors' samples. Here the sequenced sample was cultured PBMCs, taken from culture after CMV antigen stimulation. In DNA, the CDR3 is TGTGCCAGCAGCATACCCGGGACAGGGGGCGAGACCCAGTACTTC. Protein: CASSIPGTGGETQYF.